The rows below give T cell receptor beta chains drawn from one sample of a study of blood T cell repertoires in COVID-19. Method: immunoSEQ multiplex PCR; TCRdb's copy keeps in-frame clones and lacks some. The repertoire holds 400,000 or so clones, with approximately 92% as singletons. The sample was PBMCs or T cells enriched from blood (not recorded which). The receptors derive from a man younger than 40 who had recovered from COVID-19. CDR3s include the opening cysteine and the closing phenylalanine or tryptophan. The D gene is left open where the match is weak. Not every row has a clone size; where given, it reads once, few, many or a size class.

CDR3 protein: CASSPNGGTTGELFF; D gene: .; V gene: TRBV11-2; clone size: .
CDR3 protein: CASSLRAGAYQPQHF; D gene: .; V gene: TRBV27; clone size: .
CDR3 protein: CASARLGQMNTEAFF; D gene: TRBD1; V gene: TRBV27; clone size: .
CDR3 protein: CASSSPTGNQPQHF; D gene: .; V gene: TRBV27; clone size: .
CDR3 protein: CAWSKGLGEAFF; D gene: .; V gene: TRBV30; clone size: .
CDR3 protein: CSVVNRGVTEAFF; D gene: TRBD1; V gene: TRBV29-1; clone size: .
CDR3 protein: CASSTIDSYEQYF; D gene: .; V gene: TRBV28; clone size: .
CDR3 protein: CASSYGADRSYEQYF; D gene: .; V gene: TRBV6-5; clone size: once
CDR3 protein: CASSILADQSNEQFF; D gene: TRBD2; V gene: TRBV19; clone size: .
CDR3 protein: CASSVDPVAGALFSGNTIYF; D gene: .; V gene: TRBV9; clone size: .
CDR3 protein: CASSLVGVQNTEAFF; D gene: .; V gene: TRBV7-2; clone size: .
CDR3 protein: CASSFVVSQETQYF; D gene: .; V gene: TRBV27; clone size: .
CDR3 protein: CASSPRLIPDTGELFF; D gene: .; V gene: TRBV19; clone size: once
CDR3 protein: CSVIGVSGNTIYF; D gene: .; V gene: TRBV29-1; clone size: .
CDR3 protein: CASSLRDSDTEAFF; D gene: TRBD1; V gene: TRBV4-1; clone size: .
CDR3 protein: CASSVASQWAGNTIYF; D gene: .; V gene: TRBV9; clone size: .
CDR3 protein: CATSEGGQGGIYGYTF; D gene: TRBD1; V gene: TRBV24-1; clone size: .
CDR3 protein: CASSLDSDTQYF; D gene: .; V gene: TRBV18; clone size: .
CDR3 protein: CASSGASSREQFF; D gene: .; V gene: TRBV7-2; clone size: once
CDR3 protein: CASSEAGETGELFF; D gene: .; V gene: TRBV10-1; clone size: .
CDR3 protein: CASSFSGVYYTGELFF; D gene: .; V gene: TRBV5-5; clone size: few
CDR3 protein: CASSPGGQSNEQFF; D gene: .; V gene: TRBV7-3; clone size: .
CDR3 protein: CAWSRSGNEKLFF; D gene: .; V gene: TRBV30; clone size: .
CDR3 protein: CASRGRGETGMSEQFF; D gene: TRBD1; V gene: TRBV5-6; clone size: .